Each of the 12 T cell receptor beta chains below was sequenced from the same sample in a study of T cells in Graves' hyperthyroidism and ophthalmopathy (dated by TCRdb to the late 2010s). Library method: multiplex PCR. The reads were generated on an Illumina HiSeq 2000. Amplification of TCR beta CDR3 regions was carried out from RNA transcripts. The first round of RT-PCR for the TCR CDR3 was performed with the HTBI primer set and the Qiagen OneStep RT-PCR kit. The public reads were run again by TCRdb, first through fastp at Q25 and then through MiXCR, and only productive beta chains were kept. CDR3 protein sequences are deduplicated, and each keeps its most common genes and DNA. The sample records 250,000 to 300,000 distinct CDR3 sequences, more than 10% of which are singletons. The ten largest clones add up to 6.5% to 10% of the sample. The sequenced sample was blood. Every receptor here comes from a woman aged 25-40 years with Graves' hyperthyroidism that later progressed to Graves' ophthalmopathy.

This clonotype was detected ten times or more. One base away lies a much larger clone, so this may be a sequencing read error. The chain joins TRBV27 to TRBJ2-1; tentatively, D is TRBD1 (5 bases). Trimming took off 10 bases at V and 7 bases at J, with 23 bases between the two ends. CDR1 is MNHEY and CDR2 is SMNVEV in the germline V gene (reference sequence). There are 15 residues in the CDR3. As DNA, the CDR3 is TGTGCCACGGTTCTCAGGGCCACGGACGGGAATGAGCAGTTCTTC. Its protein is CATVLRATDGNEQFF.

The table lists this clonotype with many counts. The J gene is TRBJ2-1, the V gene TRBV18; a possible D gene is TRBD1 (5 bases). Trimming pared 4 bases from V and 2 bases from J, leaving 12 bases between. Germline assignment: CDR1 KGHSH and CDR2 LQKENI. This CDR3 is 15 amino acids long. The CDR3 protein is CASSRYTGTYNEQFF. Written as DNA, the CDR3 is TGTGCCAGCTCACGGTACACAGGTACCTACAATGAGCAGTTCTTC.

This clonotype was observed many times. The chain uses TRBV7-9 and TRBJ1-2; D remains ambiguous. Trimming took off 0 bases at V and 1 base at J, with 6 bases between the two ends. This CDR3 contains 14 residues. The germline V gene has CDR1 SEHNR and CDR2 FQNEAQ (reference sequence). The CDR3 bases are TGTGCCAGCAGCTTAGCACAAGTTAACTATGGCTACACCTTC. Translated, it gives CASSLAQVNYGYTF.

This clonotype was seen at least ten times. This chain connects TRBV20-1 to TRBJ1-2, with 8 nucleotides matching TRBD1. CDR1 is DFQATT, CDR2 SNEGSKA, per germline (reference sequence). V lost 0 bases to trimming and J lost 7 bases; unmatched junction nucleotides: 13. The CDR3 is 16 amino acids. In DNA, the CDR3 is TGCAGTGCTAGAGATCGCGGACAGGGAGAGACGGCTGGCTACACCTTC. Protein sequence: CSARDRGQGETAGYTF.

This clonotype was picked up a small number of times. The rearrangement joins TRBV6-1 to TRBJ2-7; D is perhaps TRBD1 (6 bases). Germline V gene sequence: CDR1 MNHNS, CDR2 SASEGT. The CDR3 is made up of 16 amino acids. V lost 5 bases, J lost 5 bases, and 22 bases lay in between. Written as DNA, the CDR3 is TGTGCCAGCAGTTCTAACCCCCGGACAGTTCTAAACGAGCAGTACTTC. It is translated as CASSSNPRTVLNEQYF.

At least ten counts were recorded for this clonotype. This CDR3 is CASNPLAGVSDTQYF. The CDR3 DNA is TGTGCCAGCAACCCACTAGCGGGAGTCTCAGATACGCAGTATTTT. The chain employs TRBV7-9 and TRBJ2-3, with 11 bases identical to TRBD2. The ends lost 7 bases at V and 4 bases at J; junction bases unmatched: 7. This CDR3 has 15 amino acids. Germline V lookup: CDR1 SEHNR, CDR2 FQNEAQ (reference sequence).

The CDR3 reads CASSEGQGASYEQYF. CDR3 in DNA: TGTGCCAGCAGCGAGGGACAGGGGGCATCCTACGAGCAGTACTTC. This chain joins TRBV4-2 and TRBJ2-7, with 12 bases identical to TRBD1. Germline assignment: CDR1 LGHNA and CDR2 YNFKEQ. J gave up 1 base and V 5 bases, and 3 bases lay outside the gene matches. The CDR3 sequence is 15 residues long.

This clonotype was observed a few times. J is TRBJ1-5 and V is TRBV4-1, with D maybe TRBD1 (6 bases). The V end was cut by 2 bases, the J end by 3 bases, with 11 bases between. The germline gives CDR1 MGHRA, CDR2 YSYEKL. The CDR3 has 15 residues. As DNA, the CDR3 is TGCGCCAGCAGCCAAAACGGACAGTACAATCAGCCCCAGCATTTT. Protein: CASSQNGQYNQPQHF.

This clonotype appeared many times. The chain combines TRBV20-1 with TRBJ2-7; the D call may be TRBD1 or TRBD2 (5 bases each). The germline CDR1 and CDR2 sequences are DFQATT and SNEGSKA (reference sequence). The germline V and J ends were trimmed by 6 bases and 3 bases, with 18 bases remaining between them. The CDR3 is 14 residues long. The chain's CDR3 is CSAGVPRGDYEQYF. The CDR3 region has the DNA TGCAGTGCGGGGGTACCCCGCGGCGACTACGAGCAGTACTTC.

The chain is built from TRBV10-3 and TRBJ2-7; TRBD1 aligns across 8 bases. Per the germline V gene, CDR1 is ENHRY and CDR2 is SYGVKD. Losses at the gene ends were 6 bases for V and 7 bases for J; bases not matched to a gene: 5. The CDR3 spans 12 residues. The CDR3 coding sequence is TGTGCCATCAGCCCCGACAGGGGAGAGCAGTACTTC. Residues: CAISPDRGEQYF.

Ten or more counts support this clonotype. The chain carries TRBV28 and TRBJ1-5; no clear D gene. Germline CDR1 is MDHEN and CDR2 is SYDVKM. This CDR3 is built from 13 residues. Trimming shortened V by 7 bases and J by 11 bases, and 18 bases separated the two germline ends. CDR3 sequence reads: CASTNSLLGAQHF. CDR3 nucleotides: TGTGCCAGCACGAATAGCCTCCTCGGGGCCCAGCATTTT.

The CDR3 spells CSARQQSSGNTEAFF. Written as DNA, the CDR3 is TGCAGTGCTAGGCAGCAGTCCTCTGGAAACACTGAAGCTTTCTTT. V and J are TRBV20-1 and TRBJ1-1; D not resolved. The germline V gene encodes CDR1 DFQATT and CDR2 SNEGSKA (reference sequence). With 3 bases removed from V and 2 bases from J, the gap between germline ends came to 16 bases. This CDR3 has 15 residues.